Shown below are 9 T cell receptor beta chains from a single sample sequenced in a study of blood T cell repertoires in COVID-19. Only in-frame clones appear in the TCRdb table, and some are missing; sequencing was by immunoSEQ multiplex PCR. The data show 350,000 to 450,000 clones, around 84% seen once. The sequencing input was peripheral blood. Every receptor here comes from a human donor in a cohort sampled during active COVID-19.

The V and J genes are TRBV6-1 and TRBJ1-5, with D possibly being TRBD1 (6 bases). Germline CDR1 reads MNHNS; CDR2 reads SASEGT. This CDR3 is built from 13 residues. Trimming pared 1 base from V and 13 bases from J, leaving 14 bases between. CDR3 in DNA: TGTGCCAGCAGTGAAGAGGCGGACAGAGGGCAGCATTTT. Its protein product is CASSEEADRGQHF.

V is TRBV6-5 and J is TRBJ2-3; the match to TRBD1 covers 10 bases. V shed 6 bases, J shed 3 bases, and the junction held 6 bases outside the gene matches. This CDR3 region has 15 residues. CDR1 is MNHEY, CDR2 SVGAGI, per germline. The CDR3 DNA sequence: TGTGCCAGCAGGGACCGGGACAGGGGAACAGATACGCAGTATTTT. As protein: CASRDRDRGTDTQYF.

This clone appeared a few times. This CDR3 is also generated by other DNA sequences in the sample. The chain couples TRBV4-2 to TRBJ1-5, with a tentative D call TRBD1 (5 bases). CDR1 is LGHNA, CDR2 YNFKEQ, per germline. The CDR3 length is 15 residues. Trimming removed 1 base from V and 6 bases from J, with 13 bases in between. Here the CDR3 reads CASSQVSGNSQPQHF. CDR3 sequence (DNA): TGTGCCAGCAGCCAAGTGTCAGGGAATAGTCAGCCCCAGCATTTT.

The sample holds one count of this clone. V and J are TRBV27 and TRBJ2-7, with D possibly matching TRBD1 (5 bases). CDR1 MNHEY and CDR2 SMNVEV come from the germline V gene (reference sequence). The CDR3 has 13 amino acids. This chain's CDR3 is CSWGGVRGHEQYF. In DNA, the CDR3 is TGTTCTTGGGGCGGCGTACGCGGTCACGAGCAGTACTTC.

The chain carries TRBV9 and TRBJ1-2, with 7 nucleotides matching TRBD1. The CDR3 is made up of 15 amino acids. Germline lookup yields CDR1 SGDLS and CDR2 YYNGEE. V gave up 4 bases and J gave up 4 bases; unmatched junction bases: 10. CDR3 coding DNA: TGTGCCAGCAGCCTCCGTAGGGGGGACAGCTATGGCTACACCTTC. Translation: CASSLRRGDSYGYTF. Supplemented by reference TRBV9 and TRBJ1-2, the full variable domain reads DSGVTQTPKHLITATGQRVTLRCSPRSGDLSVYWYQQSLDQGLQFLIQYYNGEERAKGNILERFSAQQFPDLHSELNLSSLELGDSALYFCASSLRRGDSYGYTFGSGTRLTVV.

This clone appeared once. The CDR3, as DNA: TGTGCCAGCTCACCATATGGGGCCACTAGCGGGGAAAGACACAGCTCCTACGAGCAGTACTTC. As protein: CASSPYGATSGERHSSYEQYF. The chain couples TRBV18 to TRBJ2-7; 10 nucleotides line up with TRBD2. Trimming at V came to 2 bases and at J to 0 bases, leaving 19 bases not matched to a gene. Germline CDR1 and CDR2: KGHSH and LQKENI. The CDR3 is 21 residues long.

The chain has TRBV11-2 and TRBJ2-7; 8 positions match TRBD2. J lost 2 bases, V lost 8 bases, and 5 bases had no gene match. The CDR3 totals 13 residues. Germline V gene lookup returns CDR1 SGHAT and CDR2 FQNNGV. The CDR3 here is CASAAGDTYEQYF. Here the CDR3 DNA reads TGTGCCAGCGCAGCGGGGGACACCTACGAGCAGTACTTC.

The chain's CDR3 is CASSIGGSGARNEQFF. CDR3 in DNA: TGTGCCAGTAGTATAGGCGGTAGCGGGGCGAGGAATGAGCAGTTCTTC. The chain combines TRBV19 with TRBJ2-1; 8 bases are shared with TRBD2. Germline assignment: CDR1 LNHDA and CDR2 SQIVND (reference sequence). V shed 1 base and J 7 bases; nucleotides not matched to a gene: 9. The CDR3 is made up of 16 amino acids.

V gene TRBV6-1 combines with J gene TRBJ2-4, with 7 positions matching TRBD2. J was trimmed by 1 base and V by 4 bases; bases with no gene match: 10. Germline CDR1 MNHNS, CDR2 SASEGT. The CDR3 has 17 amino acids. CDR3 region: CASSVGGGWRAKNIQYF. The DNA for the CDR3 is TGTGCCAGCAGTGTCGGGGGAGGGTGGCGGGCCAAAAACATTCAGTACTTC.